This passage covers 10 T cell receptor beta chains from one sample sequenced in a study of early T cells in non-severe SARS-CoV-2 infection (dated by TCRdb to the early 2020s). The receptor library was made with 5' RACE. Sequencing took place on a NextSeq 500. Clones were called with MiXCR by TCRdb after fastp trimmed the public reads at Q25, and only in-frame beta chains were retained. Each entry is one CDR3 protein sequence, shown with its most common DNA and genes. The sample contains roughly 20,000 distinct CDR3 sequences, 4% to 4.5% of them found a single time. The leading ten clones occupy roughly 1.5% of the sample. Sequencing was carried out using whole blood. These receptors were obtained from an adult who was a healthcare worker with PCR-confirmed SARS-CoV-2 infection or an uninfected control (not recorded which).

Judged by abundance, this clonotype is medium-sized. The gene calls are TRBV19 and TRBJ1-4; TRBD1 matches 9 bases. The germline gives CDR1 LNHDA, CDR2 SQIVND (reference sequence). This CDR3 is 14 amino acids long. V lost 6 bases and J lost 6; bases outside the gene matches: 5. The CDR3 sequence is CASRTGTGHEKLFF. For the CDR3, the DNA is TGTGCCAGTAGAACCGGGACAGGGCATGAAAAACTGTTTTTT.

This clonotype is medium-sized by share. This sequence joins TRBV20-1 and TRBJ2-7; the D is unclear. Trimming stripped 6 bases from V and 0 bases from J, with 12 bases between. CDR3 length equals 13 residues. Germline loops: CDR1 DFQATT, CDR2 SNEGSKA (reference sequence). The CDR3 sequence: CSATQSSSYEQYF. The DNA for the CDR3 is TGCAGTGCCACCCAGTCTAGCTCCTACGAGCAGTACTTC.

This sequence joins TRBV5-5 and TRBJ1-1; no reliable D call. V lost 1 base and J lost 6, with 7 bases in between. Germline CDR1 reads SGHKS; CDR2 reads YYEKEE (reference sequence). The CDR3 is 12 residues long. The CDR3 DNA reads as TGTGCCAGCAGCTTGATAGGAGCTGAAGCTTTCTTT. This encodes CASSLIGAEAFF.

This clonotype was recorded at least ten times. CDR3 nucleotide sequence: TGCAGTGCTAGAGTATTGACAGGGGAATCACCCCTCCACTTT. It encodes CSARVLTGESPLHF. The chain carries TRBV20-1 and TRBJ1-6; 8 bases are shared with TRBD1. The V gene end was trimmed by 1 base and the J gene end by 10 bases; junction bases not matched to a gene: 6. This CDR3 is 14 amino acids long. The germline V gene encodes CDR1 DFQATT and CDR2 SNEGSKA (reference sequence).

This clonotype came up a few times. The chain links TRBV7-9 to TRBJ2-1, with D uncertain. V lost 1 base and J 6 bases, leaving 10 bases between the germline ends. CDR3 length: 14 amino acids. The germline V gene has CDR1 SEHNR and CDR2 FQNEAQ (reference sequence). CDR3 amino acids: CASSLDRTTNEQFF. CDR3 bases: TGTGCCAGCAGCTTAGATCGGACCACCAATGAGCAGTTCTTC.

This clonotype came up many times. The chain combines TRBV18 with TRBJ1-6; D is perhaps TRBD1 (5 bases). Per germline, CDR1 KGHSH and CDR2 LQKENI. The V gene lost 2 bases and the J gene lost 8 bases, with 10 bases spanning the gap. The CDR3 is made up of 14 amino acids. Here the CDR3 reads CASSPGQGDSPLHF. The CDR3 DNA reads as TGTGCCAGCTCACCAGGCCAGGGAGATTCACCCCTCCACTTT.

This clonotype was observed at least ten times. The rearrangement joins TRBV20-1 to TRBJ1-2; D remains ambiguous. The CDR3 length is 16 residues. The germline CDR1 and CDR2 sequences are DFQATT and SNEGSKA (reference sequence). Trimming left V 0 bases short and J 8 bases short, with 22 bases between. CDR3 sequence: CSARDDTLGYASGYTF. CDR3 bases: TGCAGTGCTAGAGATGATACTCTGGGCTACGCGAGCGGCTACACCTTC.

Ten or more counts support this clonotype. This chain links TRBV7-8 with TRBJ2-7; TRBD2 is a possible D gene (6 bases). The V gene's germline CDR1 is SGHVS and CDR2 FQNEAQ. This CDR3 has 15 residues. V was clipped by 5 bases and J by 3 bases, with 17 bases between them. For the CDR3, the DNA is TGTGCCAGCAGCCCAGGACCAGGGACTCACTACGAGCAGTACTTC. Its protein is CASSPGPGTHYEQYF.

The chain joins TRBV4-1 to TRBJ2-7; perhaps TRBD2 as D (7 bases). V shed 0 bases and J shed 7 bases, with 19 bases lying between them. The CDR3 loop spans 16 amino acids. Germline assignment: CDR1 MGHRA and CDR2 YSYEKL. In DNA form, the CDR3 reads TGCGCCAGCAGCCAAGAACCCGGGGGGCGGACCGAGGAGCAGTACTTC. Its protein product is CASSQEPGGRTEEQYF.

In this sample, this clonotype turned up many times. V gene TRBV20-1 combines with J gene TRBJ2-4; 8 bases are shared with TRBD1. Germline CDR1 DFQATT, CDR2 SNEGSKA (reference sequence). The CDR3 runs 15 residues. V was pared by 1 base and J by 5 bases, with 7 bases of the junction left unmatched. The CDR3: CSARVGTGGQNIQYF. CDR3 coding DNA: TGCAGTGCTAGAGTAGGGACAGGCGGTCAAAACATTCAGTACTTC.